These T cell receptor beta chains were read from a single sample in a study of blood T cell repertoires in COVID-19. TCRdb's table, derived via immunoSEQ multiplex PCR, lists solely in-frame clones and lacks some. Of 150,000 to 200,000 clones in the sample, almost 90% were seen once. Sequenced: peripheral blood. The source is a man in his fifties with acute or convalescent COVID-19. Each CDR3 is given with its conserved first and last residue. D genes are given only for firm matches. Only part of the rows carry a size: once, few, many, or a class if the clone is expanded.

J | D | V | size | DNA | CDR3
TRBJ1-2 | TRBD1 | TRBV14 | - | TGTGCCAGCAGCCGGACAGGGGGAGCCAACTATGGCTACACCTTC | CASSRTGGANYGYTF
TRBJ2-3 | TRBD2 | TRBV11-2 | - | TGTGCCAGCAGCTTAAGGACTAGCGGGAGCACAGATACGCAGTATTTT | CASSLRTSGSTDTQYF
TRBJ1-1 | TRBD1 | TRBV28 | - | TGTGCCAGCAGTTCTTCTAGGGGGCGCGGCACTGAAGCTTTCTTT | CASSSSRGRGTEAFF
TRBJ2-3 | TRBD2 | TRBV18 | - | TGTGCCAGCTCACCAAGCGGGAACACAGATACGCAGTATTTT | CASSPSGNTDTQYF
TRBJ1-2 | - | TRBV12-3/TRBV12-4 | - | TGTGCCAGCACCCAAGGGCAGGGTTATGGCTACACCTTC | CASTQGQGYGYTF
TRBJ2-3 | TRBD1 | TRBV19 | - | TGTGCCAGTAGTTCAGGACAGGACCTGCGGGATACGCAGTATTTT | CASSSGQDLRDTQYF
TRBJ2-1 | TRBD2 | TRBV19 | - | TGTGCCAGTAAGTGGCAGTCTAGCGGGGTGACTGAGCAGTTCTTC | CASKWQSSGVTEQFF
TRBJ2-5 | - | TRBV15 | - | TGTGCCACCAGCAGAGATTATTGGCAGTACCAAGAGACCCAGTACTTC | CATSRDYWQYQETQYF
TRBJ1-5 | TRBD1 | TRBV4-3 | - | TGCGCCAGCAGCCAAGATTCCCGACAGGGGGCCGGGCCCCAGCATTTT | CASSQDSRQGAGPQHF
TRBJ2-3 | TRBD1 | TRBV7-2 | - | TGTGCCAGCAGCCCGGGACAGGTGAACACAGATACGCAGTATTTT | CASSPGQVNTDTQYF
TRBJ2-2 | TRBD1 | TRBV14 | - | TGTGCCAGCAGCCCTCGGACAGGGGGCAAGTTGGTCGGGGAGCTGTTTTTT | CASSPRTGGKLVGELFF
TRBJ1-2 | - | TRBV29-1 | - | TGCAGCGTTGACAACCTGGACTTTGGACGATTAGGGTTGTTGGACTATGGCTACACCTTC | CSVDNLDFGRLGLLDYGYTF
TRBJ2-2 | TRBD1 | TRBV19 | - | TGTGCCAGTAGTGGGGTCCGGGACAGGGGGTCCGGGGAGCTGTTTTTT | CASSGVRDRGSGELFF
TRBJ1-2 | - | TRBV7-2 | - | TGTGCCAGCAGCGCGCCGGGGGGCCTTTGGTCTAGGGGCTATGGCTACACCTTC | CASSAPGGLWSRGYGYTF
TRBJ1-2 | - | TRBV20-1 | - | TGCAGTGCCAGTCTTCCCAGGTCGGGGGGCTACACCTTC | CSASLPRSGGYTF
TRBJ1-1 | TRBD1 | TRBV23-1 | - | TGCGCCAGCAGTCTGACGGGACAGGGGGCACCGGGGACTGAAGCTTTCTTT | CASSLTGQGAPGTEAFF
TRBJ2-3 | TRBD2 | TRBV5-5 | - | TGTGCCAGCAGCTTGTCTCGGGGGGGGACAGATACGCAGTATTTT | CASSLSRGGTDTQYF
TRBJ2-7 | - | TRBV27 | - | TGTGCCAGCAGTTTTCAAGGGGACTCCTACGAGCAGTACTTC | CASSFQGDSYEQYF
TRBJ1-2 | - | TRBV7-9 | - | TGTGCCAGCAGCTTAGGGCCAGTCCATGGCTACACCTTC | CASSLGPVHGYTF
TRBJ1-4 | - | TRBV10-3 | once | TGTGCCATCAGGGACCCTACAGGCCGAGCGGGTGAAAAACTGTTTTTT | CAIRDPTGRAGEKLFF
TRBJ1-2 | TRBD1 | TRBV6-6 | - | TGTGCCAGCAGTCCTGCGGACAGGATCTATGGCTACACCTTC | CASSPADRIYGYTF
TRBJ2-3 | - | TRBV27 | - | TGTGCCAGCAGCAGGCCAGCAGATACGCAGTATTTT | CASSRPADTQYF
TRBJ2-1 | TRBD2 | TRBV6-6 | - | TGTGCCAGCAGTCAAACCGGGACTAGCGGGGAGCAGTTCTTC | CASSQTGTSGEQFF
TRBJ2-2 | - | TRBV3-1/TRBV3-2 | once | TGTGCCAGCAGCCTCCAGCAGGTCGGGGAGCTGTTTTTT | CASSLQQVGELFF
TRBJ1-5 | - | TRBV6-1 | - | TGTGCCAGCAGTGAAAACAGGGTCCGTAATCAGCCCCAGCATTTT | CASSENRVRNQPQHF
TRBJ2-5 | - | TRBV4-3 | - | TGCGCCAGCAGCCAAGATCTTCCTACCGCTGAGACCCAGTACTTC | CASSQDLPTAETQYF
TRBJ2-7 | - | TRBV19 | - | TGTGCCAGTAGCCCAAATACCAAGCGACTCACCTACGAGCAGTACTTC | CASSPNTKRLTYEQYF
TRBJ1-5 | - | TRBV28 | - | TGTGCCAGCAGCAGGGTGTGGGCGGGGGTTGGGGGGAGCAATCAGCCCCAGCATTTT | CASSRVWAGVGGSNQPQHF
TRBJ2-2 | TRBD2 | TRBV6-2/TRBV6-3 | - | TGTGCCAGCAGTTACAAGGCGGGGGAGAACACCGGGGAGCTGTTTTTT | CASSYKAGENTGELFF
TRBJ1-1 | TRBD1 | TRBV7-7 | - | TGTGCTAGCAGCTTAGACAGGGCTACCGTGAACACTGAAGCTTTCTTT | CASSLDRATVNTEAFF
TRBJ1-4 | - | TRBV4-1 | - | TGCGCCAGCAGCCAAGATGAGGCAGGGCTGACCTGTTGTGAAAAACTGTTTTTT | CASSQDEAGLTCCEKLFF